This TCR beta chain was sequenced for a study of human T cells and chemical hapten exposure. Only a few counts were recorded for this clonotype. Antigen unknown. Time point denoted: pre-sensitization, week 0. Treatment described: therapeutic diphenylcyclopropenone sensitization with weekly scalp DPC. Total RNA came from unfractionated whole blood. Trimming stripped 2 bases from V and 2 bases from J, with 13 bases between. Looked up from germline, CDR1 is SGHTA and CDR2 is FQGNSA. The CDR3 runs to 15 residues. Overall study findings and caveats: Positive correlation was observed between PT1 expanded TCR counts and patch test score.

In the authors' workflow: Ranging from about 20,000 to 700,000, TCR counts per sample had a median value of 95,638. TCRdb processed the RACE reads anew with MiXCR; each CDR3 protein has one entry. It is TCRdb's table, rather than the study itself, that gives the V and J calls and clone size. The sample has approximately 320,000 distinct CDR3 sequences, about 5% seen once; the top ten hold under 9.5%. The V and J genes are TRBV7-2 and TRBJ2-7, with D perhaps TRBD1 (6 bases). The sample in question was whole blood, obtained in connection with sensitization to the hapten diphenylcyclopropenone (DPC). The TCR sequence derives from a woman between 18 and 29 years old with alopecia areata. Some clones in this sample may be carry-over from other donors' samples. CDR3 residues: CASSLWGLGTYEQYF. CDR3 bases: TGTGCCAGCAGCTTATGGGGGCTTGGAACCTACGAGCAGTACTTC. Full variable domain (remainder filled in from reference TRBV7-2 and TRBJ2-7): GAGVSQSPSNKVTEKGKDVELRCDPISGHTALYWYRQSLGQGLEFLIYFQGNSAPDKSGLPSDRFSAERTGGSVSTLTIQRTQQEDSAVYLCASSLWGLGTYEQYFGPGTRLTVT.